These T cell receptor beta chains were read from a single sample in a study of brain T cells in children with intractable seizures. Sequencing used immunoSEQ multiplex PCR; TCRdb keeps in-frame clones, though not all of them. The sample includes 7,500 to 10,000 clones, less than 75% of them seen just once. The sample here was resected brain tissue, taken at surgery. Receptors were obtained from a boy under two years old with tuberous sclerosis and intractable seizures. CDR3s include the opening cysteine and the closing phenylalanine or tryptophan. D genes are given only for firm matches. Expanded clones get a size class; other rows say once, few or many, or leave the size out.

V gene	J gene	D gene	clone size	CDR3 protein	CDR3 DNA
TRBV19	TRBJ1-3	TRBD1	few	CASSMMTGVGNTIYF	TGTGCCAGTAGTATGATGACAGGGGTTGGAAACACCATATATTTT
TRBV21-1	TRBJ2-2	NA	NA	CASSKAPGAGELFF	TGTGCCAGCAGCAAAGCGCCCGGGGCCGGGGAGCTGTTTTTT
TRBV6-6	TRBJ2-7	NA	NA	CASSYVKYEQYF	TGTGCCAGCAGTTACGTCAAATACGAGCAGTACTTC
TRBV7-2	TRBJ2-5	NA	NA	CASSPGGPRETQYF	TGTGCCAGCAGCCCCGGGGGGCCCCGGGAGACCCAGTACTTC
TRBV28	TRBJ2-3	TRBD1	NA	CASSPPGQEIYTQYF	TGTGCCAGCAGTCCCCCGGGACAGGAAATCTACACGCAGTATTTT
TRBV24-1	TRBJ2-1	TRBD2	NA	CATSVRGRNIEQFF	TGTGCCACCAGTGTCCGCGGGAGGAATATTGAGCAGTTCTTC
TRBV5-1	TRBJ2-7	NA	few	CASSFGNPYEQYF	TGCGCCAGCAGCTTCGGGAACCCCTACGAGCAGTACTTC
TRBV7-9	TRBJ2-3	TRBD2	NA	CASSPYSGRYLPTDTQYF	TGTGCCAGCAGCCCGTATAGCGGGAGGTATTTACCCACAGATACGCAGTATTTT
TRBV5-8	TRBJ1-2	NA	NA	CASSWREQLNYGYTF	TGTGCCAGCAGCTGGAGGGAACAGCTGAACTATGGCTACACCTTC
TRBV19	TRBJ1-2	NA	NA	CASSIPQGGYTF	TGTGCCAGTAGTATCCCACAGGGTGGCTACACCTTC
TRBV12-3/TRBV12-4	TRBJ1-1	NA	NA	CASSLDLTGGAFF	TGTGCCAGCAGTTTGGACCTCACTGGAGGAGCTTTCTTT
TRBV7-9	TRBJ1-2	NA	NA	CASSERGSYGYTF	TGTGCCAGCAGCGAGAGGGGATCGTATGGCTACACCTTC
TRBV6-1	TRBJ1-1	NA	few	CAIGVGEAFF	TGTGCCATCGGGGTGGGTGAAGCTTTCTTT
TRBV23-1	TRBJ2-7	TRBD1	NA	CASSQSCSGTGGSYEQYF	TGCGCCAGCAGTCAATCGTGTTCTGGGACAGGGGGATCCTACGAGCAGTACTTC
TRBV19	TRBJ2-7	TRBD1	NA	CASSRGTGAYEQYF	TGTGCCAGTAGTAGAGGGACAGGAGCCTACGAGCAGTACTTC
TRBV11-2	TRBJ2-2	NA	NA	CASTFSGGFTGELFF	TGTGCCAGCACCTTCTCCGGAGGCTTCACCGGGGAGCTGTTTTTT
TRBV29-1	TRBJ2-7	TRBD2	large	CSVEVSGGFYEQYF	TGCAGCGTTGAAGTTAGCGGGGGGTTCTACGAGCAGTACTTC
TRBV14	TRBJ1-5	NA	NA	CASSQGYNQPQHF	TGTGCCAGCAGCCAAGGTTACAATCAGCCCCAGCATTTT
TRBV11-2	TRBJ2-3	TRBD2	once	CASSLGSGRRGTDTQYF	TGTGCCAGCAGCTTGGGTAGCGGGAGACGGGGCACAGATACGCAGTATTTT
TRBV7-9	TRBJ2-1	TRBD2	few	CASSSLTSGRASEQFF	TGTGCCAGCAGCTCACTCACTAGCGGGAGGGCCTCGGAGCAGTTCTTC
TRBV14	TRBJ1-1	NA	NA	CASSQVRGGGTEAFF	TGTGCCAGCAGCCAAGTAAGGGGAGGAGGAACTGAAGCTTTCTTT
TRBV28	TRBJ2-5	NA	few	CASSTAESRQETQYF	TGTGCCAGCAGTACCGCGGAAAGTAGGCAAGAGACCCAGTACTTC
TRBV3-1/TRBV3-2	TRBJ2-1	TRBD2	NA	CASSVRVAGGASEQFF	TGTGCCAGCAGCGTCCGAGTAGCGGGAGGGGCTTCCGAGCAGTTCTTC
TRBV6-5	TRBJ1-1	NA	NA	CASSYTVNTEAFF	TGTGCCAGCAGTTACACGGTGAACACTGAAGCTTTCTTT
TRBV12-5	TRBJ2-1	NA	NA	CASGGHEQFF	TGTGCTAGTGGAGGGCATGAGCAGTTCTTC
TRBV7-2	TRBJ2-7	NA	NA	CASSLVASPASYEQYF	TGTGCCAGCAGCTTAGTAGCTAGCCCTGCGTCCTACGAGCAGTACTTC
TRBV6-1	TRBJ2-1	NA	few	CALQAYNEQFF	TGTGCCTTACAGGCTTACAATGAGCAGTTCTTC
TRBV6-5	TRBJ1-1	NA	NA	CASRNRDMDTEAFF	TGTGCCAGCAGGAACAGGGACATGGACACTGAAGCTTTCTTT
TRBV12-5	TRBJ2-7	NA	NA	CASGVDPVYEQYF	TGTGCTAGTGGTGTGGATCCAGTCTACGAGCAGTACTTC
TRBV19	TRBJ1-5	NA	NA	CASSIYGGARSNQPQHF	TGTGCCAGTAGTATTTATGGCGGAGCCCGTAGCAATCAGCCCCAGCATTTT
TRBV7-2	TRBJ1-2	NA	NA	CASSPDRYYYTF	TGTGCCAGCAGCCCGGACAGATACTACTACACCTTC
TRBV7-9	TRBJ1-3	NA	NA	CASSWATGNTIYF	TGTGCCAGCAGCTGGGCAACAGGAAACACCATATATTTT
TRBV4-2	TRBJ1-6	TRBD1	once	CASSATTGGGSPLHF	TGTGCCAGCAGCGCTACCACAGGGGGAGGTTCACCCCTCCACTTT
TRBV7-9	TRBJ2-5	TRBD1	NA	CASSSATGGTQYF	TGTGCCAGCAGCTCTGCGACAGGGGGGACCCAGTACTTC
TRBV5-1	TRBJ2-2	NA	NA	CASSSRQETNTGELFF	TGCGCCAGCAGCTCACGACAGGAAACGAACACCGGGGAGCTGTTTTTT
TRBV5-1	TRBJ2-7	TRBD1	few	CASSSPGGEQYF	TGCGCCAGCAGCTCGCCAGGGGGCGAGCAGTACTTC
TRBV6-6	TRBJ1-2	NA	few	CASRDVYGYTF	TGTGCCAGCCGAGATGTATATGGCTACACCTTC
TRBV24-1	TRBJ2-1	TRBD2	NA	CATSEGPSGSDNEQFF	TGTGCCACCAGTGAAGGGCCTAGCGGGAGTGACAATGAGCAGTTCTTC
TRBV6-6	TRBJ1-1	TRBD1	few	CALRDSATEAFF	TGTGCCTTGCGGGACAGTGCCACTGAAGCTTTCTTT
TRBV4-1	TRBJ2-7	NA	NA	CASSQGVQARGEQYF	TGCGCCAGCAGCCAGGGAGTGCAGGCTAGGGGCGAGCAGTACTTC
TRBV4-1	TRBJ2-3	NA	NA	CASSHEPGRGTQYF	TGCGCCAGCAGCCACGAACCCGGACGCGGTACGCAGTATTTT
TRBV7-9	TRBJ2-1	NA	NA	CASSTYYNEQFF	TGTGCCAGCAGTACATACTACAATGAGCAGTTCTTC
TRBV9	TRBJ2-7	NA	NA	CASSVAAEVYEQYF	TGTGCCAGCAGCGTAGCGGCAGAAGTCTACGAGCAGTACTTC
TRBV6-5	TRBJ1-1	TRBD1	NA	CASSSRTGGTEAFF	TGTGCCAGCAGTTCCAGGACAGGAGGGACTGAAGCTTTCTTT
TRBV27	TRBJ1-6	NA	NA	CASRPPGGWNSPLHF	TGTGCCAGCAGACCACCCGGGGGGTGGAATTCACCCCTCCACTTT
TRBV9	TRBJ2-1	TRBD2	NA	CASSDGTSGDNEQFF	TGTGCCAGCAGCGACGGGACTAGCGGGGACAATGAGCAGTTCTTC
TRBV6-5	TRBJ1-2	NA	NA	CASRTRTGYTF	TGTGCCAGCAGGACACGAACCGGCTACACCTTC
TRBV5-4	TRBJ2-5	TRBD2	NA	CASSPRGGAGETQYF	TGTGCCAGCAGCCCGCGCGGGGGGGCGGGTGAGACCCAGTACTTC